A selection of T cell receptor beta chains follows, all from one sample in a study of somatic mutations in cytotoxic T cells in rheumatoid arthritis. Profiling relied on immunoSEQ multiplex PCR, and the TCRdb table lists in-frame clones only, not all of them. The sample has 20,000 to 25,000 clones; about 83% are singletons. The sequenced sample was CD8+ T cells sorted from blood. The receptor source for this set is an adult with rheumatoid arthritis. Each CDR3 is given without its conserved first and last residue. Fields, in order: V gene, clone size, J gene, CDR3 protein. A clone size is listed for some rows: how often the clone was seen (once, few, many), or a class if it is expanded.

TRBV27	.	TRBJ1-2	ASSLRPNYGYT
TRBV11-2	few	TRBJ1-2	ASSLTARGEGYT
TRBV5-4	.	TRBJ2-5	ASSFLPPTSGRSLETQY
TRBV4-1	.	TRBJ1-1	ASSQAGWGSGNTEAF
TRBV7-9	.	TRBJ1-4	ASSATGGEGEKLF
TRBV30	.	TRBJ2-7	AWSVAGLPYEQY
TRBV27	.	TRBJ2-7	ASARTFPYEQY
TRBV4-3	.	TRBJ2-3	ASSQTSGGDTDTQY
TRBV9	once	TRBJ1-2	ASSVASDGVYGYT
TRBV7-2	.	TRBJ1-6	ASSFAQRNSPLH
TRBV27	once	TRBJ2-7	ASSLDRGGEQY
TRBV6-1	.	TRBJ2-1	ASSGAHEQF
TRBV30	few	TRBJ1-4	AWSTKGWEKLF
TRBV5-4	.	TRBJ2-7	ASSLTGGGPEQY
TRBV28	.	.	ASSSPYTFQGKGAYEQY